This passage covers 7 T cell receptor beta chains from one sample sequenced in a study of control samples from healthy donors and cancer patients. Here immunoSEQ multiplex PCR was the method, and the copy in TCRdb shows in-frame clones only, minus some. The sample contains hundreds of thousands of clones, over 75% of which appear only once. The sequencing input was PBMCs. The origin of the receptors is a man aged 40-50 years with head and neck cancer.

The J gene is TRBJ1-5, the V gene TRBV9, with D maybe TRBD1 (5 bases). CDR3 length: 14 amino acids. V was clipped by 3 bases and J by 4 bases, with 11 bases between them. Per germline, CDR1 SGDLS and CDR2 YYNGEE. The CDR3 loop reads CASSASWGNQPQHF. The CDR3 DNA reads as TGTGCCAGCAGCGCCTCGTGGGGGAATCAGCCCCAGCATTTT.

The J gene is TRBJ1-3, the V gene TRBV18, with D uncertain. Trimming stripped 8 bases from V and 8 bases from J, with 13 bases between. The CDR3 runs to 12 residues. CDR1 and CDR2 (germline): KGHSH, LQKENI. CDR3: CASRLVDDTIYF. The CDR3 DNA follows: TGTGCCAGCCGCCTTGTGGATGACACCATATATTTT.

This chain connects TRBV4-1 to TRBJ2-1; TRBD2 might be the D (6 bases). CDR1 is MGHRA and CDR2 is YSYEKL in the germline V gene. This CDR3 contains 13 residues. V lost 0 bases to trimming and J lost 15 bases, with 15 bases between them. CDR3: CASSQDVGLPMFF. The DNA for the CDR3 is TGCGCCAGCAGCCAAGACGTAGGACTACCGATGTTCTTC.

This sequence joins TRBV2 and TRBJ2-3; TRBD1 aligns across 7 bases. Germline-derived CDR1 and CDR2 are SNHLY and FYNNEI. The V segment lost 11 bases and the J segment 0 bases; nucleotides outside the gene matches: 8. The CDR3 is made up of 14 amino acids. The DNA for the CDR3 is TGTGCCTGCTTTGACAGGGCGAGCACAGATACGCAGTATTTT. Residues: CACFDRASTDTQYF.

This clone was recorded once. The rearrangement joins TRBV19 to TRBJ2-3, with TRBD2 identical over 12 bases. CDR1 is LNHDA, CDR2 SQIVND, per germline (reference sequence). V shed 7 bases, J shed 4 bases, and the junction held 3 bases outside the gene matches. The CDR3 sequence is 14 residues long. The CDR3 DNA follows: TGTGCCAGTAAGGCTAGCGGGGGGGCAGATACGCAGTATTTT. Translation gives CASKASGGADTQYF.

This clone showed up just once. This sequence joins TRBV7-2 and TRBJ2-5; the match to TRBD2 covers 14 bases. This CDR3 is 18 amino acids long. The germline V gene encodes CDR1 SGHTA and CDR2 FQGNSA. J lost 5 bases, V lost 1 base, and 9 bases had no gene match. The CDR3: CASSLGVGTSGGGETQYF. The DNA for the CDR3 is TGTGCCAGCAGCTTAGGTGTGGGGACTAGCGGGGGCGGGGAGACCCAGTACTTC.

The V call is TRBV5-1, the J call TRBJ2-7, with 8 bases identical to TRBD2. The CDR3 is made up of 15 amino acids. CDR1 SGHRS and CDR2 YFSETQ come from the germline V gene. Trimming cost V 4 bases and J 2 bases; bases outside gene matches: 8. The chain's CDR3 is CASSARLASTYEQYF. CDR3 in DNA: TGCGCCAGCAGCGCCCGACTAGCGTCGACCTACGAGCAGTACTTC.